The rows below give T cell receptor beta chains drawn from one sample of a study of blood T cell repertoires in COVID-19. Method: immunoSEQ multiplex PCR; TCRdb's copy keeps in-frame clones and lacks some. The sample records 55,000 to 70,000 clones, 75% to 90% being singletons. The source material was peripheral blood. All receptors derive from a woman in her 70s with active COVID-19. The CDR3 runs from the conserved cysteine through the conserved F or W. D genes are given only for firm matches.

V,J,D,CDR3
TRBV19,TRBJ2-3,TRBD2,CASSIGREESDTQYF
TRBV19,TRBJ2-7,TRBD1,CASRQQGAGEQYF
TRBV5-4,TRBJ2-7,TRBD2,CASSLGGFSGLAYEQYF
TRBV7-7,TRBJ2-2,-,CASSLGDITGELFF
TRBV2,TRBJ2-1,-,CASGGGGSSGSYNEQFF
TRBV5-5,TRBJ2-7,-,CASSLYGTYEQYF
TRBV19,TRBJ2-1,-,CASSKTARNEQFF
TRBV28,TRBJ1-1,TRBD1,CASSRYRGSRGTEAFF
TRBV5-1,TRBJ2-1,-,CASTPGVSSYNEQFF
TRBV5-1,TRBJ1-2,TRBD1,CASSPRRQGPKHGYTF
TRBV2,TRBJ2-5,TRBD1,CAGLRGRGQETQYF
TRBV29-1,TRBJ1-1,TRBD1,CSAGTARNTEAFF
TRBV30,TRBJ2-5,TRBD2,CAWGRLAQETQYF
TRBV6-1,TRBJ2-5,-,CASSELFLSSETQYF
TRBV20-1,TRBJ2-5,TRBD2,CSASLAGETQYF
TRBV5-1,TRBJ2-7,TRBD2,CASSLMVLGGEGTSGSGREQYF
TRBV28,TRBJ2-1,-,CASSLLLGQRRHFEQFF
TRBV7-2,TRBJ2-5,TRBD1,CASSLDRASYTQYF
TRBV30,TRBJ1-4,-,CAWGEGRGGEKLFF
TRBV18,TRBJ2-3,-,CASSPGTTDTQYF
TRBV30,TRBJ2-7,TRBD1,CAWNPGQIYEQYF
TRBV6-5,TRBJ1-2,-,CASHARARGSGYTF
TRBV28,TRBJ2-2,-,CARSLGGRLGASRTGELFF
TRBV19,TRBJ2-1,TRBD1,CASSDRGSYNEQFF
TRBV24-1,TRBJ2-2,TRBD2,CATSAWGTSGTNTGELFF
TRBV9,TRBJ2-2,-,CASSVVPVTGKNTGELFF
TRBV9,TRBJ1-2,-,CASSVTGNYGYTF
TRBV4-1,TRBJ2-7,TRBD1,CASSLYSIGTGGVYEQYF
TRBV7-6,TRBJ1-6,-,CASSLAGRRDSPLHF
TRBV10-3,TRBJ2-5,TRBD2,CAISESAREGETQYF
TRBV12-5,TRBJ2-2,TRBD1,CASGLADRGNTGELFF
TRBV15,TRBJ1-1,-,CATSRDQAAREAFF
TRBV18,TRBJ1-4,-,CASSPSGQRNEKLFF
TRBV11-2,TRBJ2-7,TRBD1,CASSPGQGSYEQYF